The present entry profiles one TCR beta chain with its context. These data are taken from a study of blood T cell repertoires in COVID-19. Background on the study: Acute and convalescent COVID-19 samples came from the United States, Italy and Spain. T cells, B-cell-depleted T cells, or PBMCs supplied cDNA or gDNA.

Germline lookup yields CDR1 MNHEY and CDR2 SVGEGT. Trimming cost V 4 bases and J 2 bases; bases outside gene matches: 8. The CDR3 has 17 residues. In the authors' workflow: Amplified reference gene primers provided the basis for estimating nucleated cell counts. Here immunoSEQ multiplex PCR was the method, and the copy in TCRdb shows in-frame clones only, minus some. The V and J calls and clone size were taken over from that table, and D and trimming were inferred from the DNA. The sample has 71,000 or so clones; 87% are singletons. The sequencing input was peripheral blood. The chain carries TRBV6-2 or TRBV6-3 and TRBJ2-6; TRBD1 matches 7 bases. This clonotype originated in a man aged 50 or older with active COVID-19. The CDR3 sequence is CASSSPLGGAGANVLTF. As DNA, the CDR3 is TGTGCCAGCAGTTCTCCCTTAGGGGGCGCTGGGGCCAACGTCCTGACTTTC.